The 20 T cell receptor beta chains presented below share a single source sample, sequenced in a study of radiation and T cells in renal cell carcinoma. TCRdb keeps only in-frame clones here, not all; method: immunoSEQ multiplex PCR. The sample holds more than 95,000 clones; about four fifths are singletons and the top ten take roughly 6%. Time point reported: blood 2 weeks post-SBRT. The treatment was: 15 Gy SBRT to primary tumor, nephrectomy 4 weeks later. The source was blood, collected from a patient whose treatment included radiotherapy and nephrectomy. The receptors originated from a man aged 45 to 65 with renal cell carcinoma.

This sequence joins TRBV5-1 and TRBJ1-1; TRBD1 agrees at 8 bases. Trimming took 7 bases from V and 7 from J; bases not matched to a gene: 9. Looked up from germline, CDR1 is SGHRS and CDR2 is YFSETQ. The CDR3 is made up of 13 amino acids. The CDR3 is CASSGQGIGEAFF. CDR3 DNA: TGCGCCAGCTCCGGACAGGGAATAGGTGAAGCTTTCTTT.

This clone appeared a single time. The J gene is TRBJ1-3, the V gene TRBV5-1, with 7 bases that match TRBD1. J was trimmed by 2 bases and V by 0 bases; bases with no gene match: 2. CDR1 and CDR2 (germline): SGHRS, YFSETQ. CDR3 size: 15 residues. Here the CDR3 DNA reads TGCGCCAGCAGCTTGGGGGACAGAACTGGAAACACCATATATTTT. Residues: CASSLGDRTGNTIYF.

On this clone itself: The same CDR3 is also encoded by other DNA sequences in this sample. CDR3 protein: CASGYEQFF. In DNA, the CDR3 is TGTGCCAGCGGATATGAGCAGTTCTTC. V is TRBV27 and J is TRBJ2-1; D is undetermined. Trimming cost V 8 bases and J 8 bases, with 4 bases left between them. This CDR3 has 9 residues. Germline V gene sequence: CDR1 MNHEY, CDR2 SMNVEV (reference sequence).

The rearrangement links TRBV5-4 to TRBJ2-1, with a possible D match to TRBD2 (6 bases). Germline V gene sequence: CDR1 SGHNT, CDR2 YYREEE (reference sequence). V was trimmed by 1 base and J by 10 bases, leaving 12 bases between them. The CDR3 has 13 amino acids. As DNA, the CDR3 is TGTGCCAGCAGCTTGACTAGCTCTCCCGAGCAGTTCTTC. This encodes CASSLTSSPEQFF.

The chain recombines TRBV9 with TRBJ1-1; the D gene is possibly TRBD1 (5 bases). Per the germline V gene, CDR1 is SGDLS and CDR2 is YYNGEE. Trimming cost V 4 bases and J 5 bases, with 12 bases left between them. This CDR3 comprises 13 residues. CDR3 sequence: CASSPDGGTEAFF. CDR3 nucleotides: TGTGCCAGCAGCCCGGATGGGGGGACTGAAGCTTTCTTT.

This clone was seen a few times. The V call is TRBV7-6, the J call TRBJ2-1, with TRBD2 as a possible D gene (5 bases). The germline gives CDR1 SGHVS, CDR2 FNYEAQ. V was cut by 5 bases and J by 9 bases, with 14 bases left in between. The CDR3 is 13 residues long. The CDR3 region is CASSPDYQSEQFF. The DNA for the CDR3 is TGTGCCAGCAGCCCCGACTATCAGAGTGAGCAGTTCTTC.

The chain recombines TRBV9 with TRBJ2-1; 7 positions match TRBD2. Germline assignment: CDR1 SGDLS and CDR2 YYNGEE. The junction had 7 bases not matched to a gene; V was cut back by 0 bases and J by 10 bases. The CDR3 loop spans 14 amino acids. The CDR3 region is CASSVAMGEGEQFF. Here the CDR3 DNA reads TGTGCCAGCAGCGTAGCTATGGGGGAGGGCGAGCAGTTCTTC.

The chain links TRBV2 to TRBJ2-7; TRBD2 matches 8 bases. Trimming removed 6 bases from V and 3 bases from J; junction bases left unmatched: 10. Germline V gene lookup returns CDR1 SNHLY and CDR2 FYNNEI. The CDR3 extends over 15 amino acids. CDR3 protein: CASRRGSGLDYEQYF. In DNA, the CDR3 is TGTGCCAGCAGGAGGGGCTCGGGACTAGACTACGAGCAGTACTTC.

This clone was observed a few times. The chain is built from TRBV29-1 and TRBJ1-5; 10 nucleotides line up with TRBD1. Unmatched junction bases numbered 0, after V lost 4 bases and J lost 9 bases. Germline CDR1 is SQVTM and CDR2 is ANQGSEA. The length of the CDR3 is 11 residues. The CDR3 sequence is CSVGTGGPQHF. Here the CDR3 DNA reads TGCAGCGTTGGGACAGGGGGGCCCCAGCATTTT.

CDR3 in amino acids: CASSFWSPGNQPQHF. The DNA of the CDR3 is TGTGCCAGCAGTTTTTGGTCGCCAGGGAATCAGCCCCAGCATTTT. The rearrangement joins TRBV28 to TRBJ1-5, with TRBD1 as a possible D gene (5 bases). The CDR3 spans 15 residues. Germline CDR1 MDHEN, CDR2 SYDVKM. Trimming removed 3 bases at V and 4 bases at J, with 13 bases between.

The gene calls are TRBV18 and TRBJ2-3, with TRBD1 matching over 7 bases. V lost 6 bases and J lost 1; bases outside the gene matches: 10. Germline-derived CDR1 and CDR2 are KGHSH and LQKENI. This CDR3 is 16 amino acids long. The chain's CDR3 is CASSYTGTEGTDTQYF. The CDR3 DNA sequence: TGTGCCAGCTCCTATACAGGGACAGAGGGCACAGATACGCAGTATTTT.

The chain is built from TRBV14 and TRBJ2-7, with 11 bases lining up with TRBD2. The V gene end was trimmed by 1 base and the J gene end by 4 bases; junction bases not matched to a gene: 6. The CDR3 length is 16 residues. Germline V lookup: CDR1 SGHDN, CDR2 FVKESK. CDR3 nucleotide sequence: TGTGCCAGCAGCCAAGCACTAGCGGGAGTACAATACGAGCAGTACTTC. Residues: CASSQALAGVQYEQYF.

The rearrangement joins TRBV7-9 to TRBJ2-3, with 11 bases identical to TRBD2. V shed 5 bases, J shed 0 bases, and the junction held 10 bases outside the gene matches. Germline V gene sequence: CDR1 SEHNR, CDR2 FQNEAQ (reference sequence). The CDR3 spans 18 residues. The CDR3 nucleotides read TGTGCCAGCAGCCCCCAACTAGCGGGGGAGACTAGCACAGATACGCAGTATTTT. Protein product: CASSPQLAGETSTDTQYF.

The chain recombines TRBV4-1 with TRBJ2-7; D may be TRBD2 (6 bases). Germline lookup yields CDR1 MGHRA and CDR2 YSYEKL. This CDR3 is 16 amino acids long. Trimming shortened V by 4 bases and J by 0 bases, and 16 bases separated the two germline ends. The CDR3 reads CASSPSPRGYSYEQYF. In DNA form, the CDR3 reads TGCGCCAGCAGCCCTTCTCCGCGGGGCTACTCCTACGAGCAGTACTTC.

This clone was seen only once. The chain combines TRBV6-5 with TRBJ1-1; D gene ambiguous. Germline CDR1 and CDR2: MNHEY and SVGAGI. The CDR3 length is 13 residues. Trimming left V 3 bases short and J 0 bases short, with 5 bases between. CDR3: CASSYTVNTEAFF. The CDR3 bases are TGTGCCAGCAGTTATACCGTGAACACTGAAGCTTTCTTT.

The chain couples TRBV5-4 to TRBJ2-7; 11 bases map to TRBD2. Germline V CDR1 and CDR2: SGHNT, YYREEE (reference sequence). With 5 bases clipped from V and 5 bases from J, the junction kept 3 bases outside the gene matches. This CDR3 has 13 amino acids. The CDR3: CASRLAGGDEQYF. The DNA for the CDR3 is TGTGCCAGCAGGCTAGCGGGGGGCGACGAGCAGTACTTC.

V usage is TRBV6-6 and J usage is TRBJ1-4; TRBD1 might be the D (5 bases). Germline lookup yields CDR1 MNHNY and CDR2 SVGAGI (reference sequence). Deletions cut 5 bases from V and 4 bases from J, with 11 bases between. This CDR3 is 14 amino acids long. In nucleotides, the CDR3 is TGTGCCAGCAGTCCCCGGGACGGTAATGAAAAACTGTTTTTT. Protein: CASSPRDGNEKLFF.

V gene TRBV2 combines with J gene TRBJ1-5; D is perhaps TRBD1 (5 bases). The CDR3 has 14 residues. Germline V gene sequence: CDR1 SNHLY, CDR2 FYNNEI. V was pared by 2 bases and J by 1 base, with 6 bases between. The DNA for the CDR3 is TGTGCCAGCAGTGAAAGACAGAGCAATCAGCCCCAGCATTTT. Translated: CASSERQSNQPQHF.

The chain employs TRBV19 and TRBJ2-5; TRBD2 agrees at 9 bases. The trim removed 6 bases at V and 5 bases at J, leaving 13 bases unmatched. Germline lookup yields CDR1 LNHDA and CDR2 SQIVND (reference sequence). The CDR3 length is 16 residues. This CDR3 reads CASSPSFAGGLETQYF. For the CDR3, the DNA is TGTGCCAGTAGCCCAAGTTTCGCGGGAGGGCTGGAGACCCAGTACTTC.

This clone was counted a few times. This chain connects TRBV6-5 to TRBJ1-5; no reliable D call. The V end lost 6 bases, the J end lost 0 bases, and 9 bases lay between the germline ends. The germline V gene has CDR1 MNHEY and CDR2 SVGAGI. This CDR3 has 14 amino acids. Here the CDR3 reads CASSPYYSNQPQHF. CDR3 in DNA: TGTGCCAGCAGCCCCTATTATAGCAATCAGCCCCAGCATTTT.